Below are 13 T cell receptor beta chains sequenced from a single sample in a study of regulatory T cells in long-lasting Graves disease. Indicated time point: newly diagnosed GD, antithyroid drugs for less than 3 months. With RNA extracted from PBMCs as input, the TCR library was made. Building of the TCR beta libraries involved iRepertoire HTBI primers and Arm-PCR of CDR3 regions. TCRdb re-called the multiplex PCR reads with MiXCR, one entry per CDR3 protein. The repertoire holds approximately 300,000 distinct CDR3 sequences, with over 15% as singletons. The material was peripheral blood mononuclear cells (PBMCs), obtained at new diagnosis, from a patient treated with antithyroid drugs. Receptors originate from a female donor with Graves disease.

This clonotype was observed at least ten times. The chain has TRBV10-3 and TRBJ2-7; 9 bases match TRBD1. The V and J ends lost 4 bases and 7 bases, in that order; junction bases with no gene match: 8. This CDR3 has 14 residues. The germline V gene encodes CDR1 ENHRY and CDR2 SYGVKD. This CDR3 reads CAISGDRERDEQYF. CDR3 DNA sequence: TGTGCCATCAGTGGGGACAGGGAAAGGGATGAGCAGTACTTC.

The CDR3 here is CAWSGRGELFF. DNA for the CDR3: TGTGCCTGGAGTGGGAGGGGGGAGCTGTTTTTT. The chain has TRBV30 and TRBJ2-2, with a weak D call TRBD2 (5 bases). This CDR3 contains 11 residues. Germline V gene data show CDR1 as GTSNPN and CDR2 as SVGIG (reference sequence). V was trimmed by 1 base and J by 8 bases, leaving 5 bases between them.

This clonotype was seen at least ten times. This chain connects TRBV7-6 to TRBJ2-3; weak D call: TRBD2 (5 bases). With 4 bases removed from V and 5 bases from J, the gap between germline ends came to 19 bases. From germline, CDR1 is SGHVS and CDR2 FNYEAQ. CDR3 length equals 16 residues. The CDR3 nucleotides are TGTGCCAGCAGCTGGCGGGTAGCAGGTCCAGGAGATACGCAGTATTTT. Protein: CASSWRVAGPGDTQYF. Filled out from reference TRBV7-6 and TRBJ2-3, the complete variable domain reads GAGVSQSPRYKVTKRGQDVALRCDPISGHVSLYWYRQALGQGPEFLTYFNYEAQQDKSGLPNDRFSAERPEGSISTLTIQRTEQRDSAMYRCASSWRVAGPGDTQYFGPGTRLTVL.

Many counts were recorded for this clonotype. The rearrangement joins TRBV19 to TRBJ2-5; no clear D. Germline CDR1 LNHDA, CDR2 SQIVND (reference sequence). The CDR3 spans 12 residues. V was pared by 3 bases and J by 1 base, with 3 bases between. As DNA, the CDR3 is TGTGCCAGTAGTATGGGCCAAGAGACCCAGTACTTC. Protein product: CASSMGQETQYF.

There are many counts of this clonotype. The CDR3 here is CASSPVGGGTDTQYF. The CDR3 DNA is TGTGCCAGCAGTCCAGTGGGGGGGGGCACAGATACGCAGTATTTT. The chain couples TRBV2 to TRBJ2-3; 7 bases align to TRBD2. The CDR3 is 15 residues long. The J segment lost 1 base and the V segment lost 5 bases, leaving 6 bases of the junction unmatched. Germline loops: CDR1 SNHLY, CDR2 FYNNEI.

This clonotype came up many times. CDR3 sequence (DNA): TGTGCCAGCAAGGGTAGCGGGTTGTACGAGCAGTACTTC. This sequence encodes CASKGSGLYEQYF. This rearrangement joins TRBV28 to TRBJ2-7, with 7 nucleotides matching TRBD2. V lost 7 bases to trimming and J lost 4 bases; unmatched junction nucleotides: 7. Germline V gene sequence: CDR1 MDHEN, CDR2 SYDVKM. This CDR3 has 13 residues.

The V call is TRBV2, the J call TRBJ1-1; D gene uncertain. V gave up 8 bases and J gave up 0 bases, with 13 bases separating them. Per the germline V gene, CDR1 is SNHLY and CDR2 is FYNNEI. The CDR3 runs 14 residues. The CDR3 DNA reads TGTGCCAGCGGGAACAGCCCTCTGAACACTGAAGCTTTCTTT. Translated: CASGNSPLNTEAFF. Filled out from reference TRBV2 and TRBJ1-1, the complete variable domain reads EPEVTQTPSHQVTQMGQEVILRCVPISNHLYFYWYRQILGQKVEFLVSFYNNEISEKSEIFDDQFSVERPDGSNFTLKIRSTKLEDSAMYFCASGNSPLNTEAFFGQGTRLTVV.

This clonotype was picked up many times. This rearrangement joins TRBV2 to TRBJ2-1; 11 bases fit TRBD1. The CDR3 length is 15 residues. V lost 5 bases and J lost 9; bases outside the gene matches: 9. Germline CDR1 and CDR2: SNHLY and FYNNEI. CDR3 amino acids: CASSPGTGGNGEQFF. The CDR3 DNA is TGTGCCAGCAGTCCCGGGACAGGGGGTAATGGTGAGCAGTTCTTC.

Many counts were recorded for this clonotype. The chain carries TRBV28 and TRBJ2-7; 7 nucleotides agree with TRBD1. CDR3 length: 15 amino acids. In germline, CDR1 is MDHEN, CDR2 SYDVKM. V lost 4 bases to trimming and J lost 2 bases; unmatched junction nucleotides: 8. The CDR3 here is CASSYGTAIAYEQYF. The CDR3 nucleotides read TGTGCCAGCAGTTATGGGACAGCAATAGCCTACGAGCAGTACTTC.

This clonotype was counted many times. The chain is built from TRBV10-3 and TRBJ2-2, with 8 bases aligning to TRBD1. The V segment lost 4 bases and the J segment 6 bases; nucleotides outside the gene matches: 7. Per the germline V gene, CDR1 is ENHRY and CDR2 is SYGVKD. The CDR3 is 15 residues long. The CDR3 coding sequence is TGTGCCATCAGTGTTCAGGGGGCTATCGCCGGGGAGCTGTTTTTT. Translated: CAISVQGAIAGELFF.

This clonotype was picked up many times. The J gene is TRBJ2-7, the V gene TRBV28; 12 bases agree with TRBD2. The V gene's germline CDR1 is MDHEN and CDR2 SYDVKM. This CDR3 region has 17 residues. V was pared by 7 bases and J by 4 bases, with 14 bases of the junction left unmatched. The CDR3 DNA reads TGTGCCAGCAATCCTAGCGGGAGGGACCTAATGGGGTACGAGCAGTACTTC. It yields the protein CASNPSGRDLMGYEQYF.

This clonotype was picked up many times. V gene TRBV12-3 or TRBV12-4 combines with J gene TRBJ2-5, with TRBD2 matching 8 bases. The CDR3 length is 14 residues. J gave up 5 bases and V 3 bases, and 5 bases lay outside the gene matches. The CDR3 here is CASSFSGGGETQYF. CDR3 sequence (DNA): TGTGCCAGCAGTTTTTCGGGCGGGGGGGAGACCCAGTACTTC.

This clonotype was detected once. A much larger clone is a single base away; this may be a read error. V is TRBV7-3 and J is TRBJ2-3; possibly TRBD1 for D (9 bases). The CDR3 is made up of 17 amino acids. Germline V CDR1 and CDR2: SGHTA, FQGTGA. CDR3 in amino acids: CASSPRGGTGSTDTKYF. CDR3 DNA: TGTGCCAGCAGCCCCCGGGGGGGGACAGGGAGCACAGATACGAAGTATTTT.